Following are 8 T cell receptor beta chains from one sample sequenced in a study of T-cell memory formation after mild COVID-19 (dated by TCRdb to about 2021). The protocol used for the library was 5' RACE. Sequenced using an Illumina NovaSeq 6000. Starting from the raw public reads, TCRdb applied fastp trimming at Q25, assembled clones with MiXCR and retained in-frame beta chains. Each entry merges the rows of one CDR3 protein and shows their most common DNA and genes. A total of fewer than 250,000 distinct CDR3 sequences appear in this sample, 27% of them only once. The ten largest clones add up to about an eighth of the sample. The sequenced material came from PBMCs or a T cell subset sorted from them (not recorded which). The receptors here all came from an adult woman who had mild COVID-19 (a few samples of this study predate the infection). The sample titles of this study are shuffled in the database, so cell type and time point are left out; the donor was told from shared clones.

This chain uses TRBV25-1 with TRBJ2-7; TRBD1 agrees at 7 bases. Germline V CDR1 and CDR2: MGHDK, SYGVNS. V lost 10 bases to trimming and J lost 2 bases; unmatched junction nucleotides: 14. The CDR3 runs to 15 residues. The CDR3, as DNA: TGTGCCAACGGAGGTAGGGGGCCTTACCCCTACGAGCAGTACTTC. Amino acids: CANGGRGPYPYEQYF.

The chain joins TRBV7-8 to TRBJ2-3; D possibly corresponds to TRBD2 (6 bases). V was cut by 1 base and J by 3 bases, with 14 bases left in between. The germline gives CDR1 SGHVS, CDR2 FQNEAQ. The CDR3 has 16 residues. The CDR3 is CASSLGGGIKTDTQYF. CDR3 DNA sequence: TGTGCCAGCAGCTTAGGGGGCGGGATCAAAACAGATACGCAGTATTTT.

This sequence joins TRBV20-1 and TRBJ2-1, with D uncertain. V was trimmed by 5 bases and J by 1 base, leaving 12 bases between them. Germline assignment: CDR1 DFQATT and CDR2 SNEGSKA (reference sequence). CDR3 length equals 14 residues. CDR3: CSAGDSGSYNEQFF. CDR3 DNA: TGCAGTGCTGGTGATAGTGGTTCCTACAATGAGCAGTTCTTC.

The rearrangement links TRBV7-2 to TRBJ2-2, with 9 bases aligning to TRBD1. Trimming cost V 3 bases and J 4 bases; bases outside gene matches: 12. In germline, CDR1 is SGHTA, CDR2 FQGNSA. The CDR3 is 18 residues long. The CDR3 DNA sequence: TGTGCCAGCAGCTTCACCGTAGGGACAGGGCTTCCCACCGGGGAGCTGTTTTTT. This sequence encodes CASSFTVGTGLPTGELFF.

This clonotype was observed a few times. The V call is TRBV5-5, the J call TRBJ2-2; D gene ambiguous. This CDR3 region has 12 residues. The germline V gene has CDR1 SGHKS and CDR2 YYEKEE (reference sequence). V lost 0 bases, J lost 6 bases, and 3 bases lay in between. The DNA of the CDR3 is TGTGCCAGCAGCTTGGAACCCGGGGAGCTGTTTTTT. Encoded protein: CASSLEPGELFF. The whole variable domain, remainder taken from reference TRBV5-5 and TRBJ2-2, is DAGVTQSPTHLIKTRGQQVTLRCSPISGHKSVSWYQQVLGQGPQFIFQYYEKEERGRGNFPDRFSARQFPNYSSELNVNALLLGDSALYLCASSLEPGELFFGEGSRLTVL.

This clonotype occurred a few times. The chain has TRBV7-4 and TRBJ1-4; no clear D gene. The CDR3 consists of 14 residues. The germline V gene encodes CDR1 SGHVT and CDR2 SQSDAQ. V gave up 4 bases and J gave up 8 bases, with 14 bases separating them. As DNA, the CDR3 is TGTGCCAGCAGCTCCCCCGGGCTTGGGGAAAAACTGTTTTTT. Its protein is CASSSPGLGEKLFF.

The V and J genes are TRBV14 and TRBJ2-2; 8 bases are shared with TRBD2. The CDR3 is 15 residues long. CDR1 SGHDN and CDR2 FVKESK come from the germline V gene. With V trimmed by 1 base and J by 6 bases, 4 bases remained unmatched. CDR3 coding DNA: TGTGCCAGCAGCCAAGGCGGGGGGCCATCCGGGGAGCTGTTTTTT. Protein: CASSQGGGPSGELFF. Full variable domain (missing parts from reference TRBV14 and TRBJ2-2): EAGVTQFPSHSVIEKGQTVTLRCDPISGHDNLYWYRRVMGKEIKFLLHFVKESKQDESGMPNNRFLAERTGGTYSTLKVQPAELEDSGVYFCASSQGGGPSGELFFGEGSRLTVL.

The chain uses TRBV7-3 and TRBJ2-6, with TRBD1 identical over 9 bases. CDR1 is SGHTA and CDR2 is FQGTGA in the germline V gene. The CDR3 length is 17 residues. With V trimmed by 4 bases and J by 1 base, 5 bases remained unmatched. The CDR3 sequence is CASSSPGQGSGANVLTF. CDR3 nucleotides: TGTGCCAGCAGCTCCCCGGGACAGGGATCTGGGGCCAACGTCCTGACTTTC.